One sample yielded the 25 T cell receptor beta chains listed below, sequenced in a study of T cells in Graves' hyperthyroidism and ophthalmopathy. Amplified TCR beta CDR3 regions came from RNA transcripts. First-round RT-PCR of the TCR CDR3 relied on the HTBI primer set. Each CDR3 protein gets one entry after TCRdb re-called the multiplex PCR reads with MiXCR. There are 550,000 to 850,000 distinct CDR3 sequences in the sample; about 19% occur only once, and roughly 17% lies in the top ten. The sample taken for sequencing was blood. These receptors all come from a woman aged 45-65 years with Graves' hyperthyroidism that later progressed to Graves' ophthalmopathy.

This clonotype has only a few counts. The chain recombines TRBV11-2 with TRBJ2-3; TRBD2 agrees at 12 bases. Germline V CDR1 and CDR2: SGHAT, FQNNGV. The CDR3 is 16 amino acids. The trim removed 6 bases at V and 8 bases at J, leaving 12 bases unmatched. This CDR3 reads CASSLGLAGGPGTQYF. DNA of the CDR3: TGTGCCAGCAGTTTGGGCCTAGCGGGGGGGCCGGGTACGCAGTATTTT.

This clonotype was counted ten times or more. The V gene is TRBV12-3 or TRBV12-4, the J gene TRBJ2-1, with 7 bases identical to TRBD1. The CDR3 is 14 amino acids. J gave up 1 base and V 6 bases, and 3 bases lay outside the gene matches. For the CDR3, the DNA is TGTGCCAGCAGGGCAGGGGGTTCCTACAATGAGCAGTTCTTC. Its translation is CASRAGGSYNEQFF.

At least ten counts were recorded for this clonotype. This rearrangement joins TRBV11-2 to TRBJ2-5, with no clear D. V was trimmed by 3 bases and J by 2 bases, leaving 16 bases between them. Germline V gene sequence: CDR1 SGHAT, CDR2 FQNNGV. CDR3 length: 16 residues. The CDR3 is CASSFWENLPQETQYF. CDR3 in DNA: TGTGCCAGCAGCTTTTGGGAAAATCTCCCACAAGAGACCCAGTACTTC.

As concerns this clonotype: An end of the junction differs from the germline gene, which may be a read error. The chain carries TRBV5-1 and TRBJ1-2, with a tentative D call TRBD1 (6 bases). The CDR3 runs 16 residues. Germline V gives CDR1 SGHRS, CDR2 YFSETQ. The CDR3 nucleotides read TGTGCCAGCAGCTTCCTAGAGGGGACATACTTCTCCGGCTACACCTTC. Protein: CASSFLEGTYFSGYTF.

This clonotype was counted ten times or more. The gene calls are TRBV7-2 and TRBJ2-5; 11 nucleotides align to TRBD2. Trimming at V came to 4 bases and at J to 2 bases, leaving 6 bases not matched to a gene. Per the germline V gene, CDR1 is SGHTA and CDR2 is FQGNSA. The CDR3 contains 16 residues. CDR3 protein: CASSWGLAVKQETQYF. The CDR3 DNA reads TGTGCCAGCAGCTGGGGACTAGCGGTTAAACAAGAGACCCAGTACTTC.

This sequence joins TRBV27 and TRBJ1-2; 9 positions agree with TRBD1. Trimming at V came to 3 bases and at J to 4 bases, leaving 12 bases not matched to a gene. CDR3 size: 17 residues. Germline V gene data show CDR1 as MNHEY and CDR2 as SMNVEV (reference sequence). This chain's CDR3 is CASSFTPPPTGGYGYTF. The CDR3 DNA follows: TGTGCCAGCAGTTTCACCCCGCCCCCGACAGGGGGCTATGGCTACACCTTC.

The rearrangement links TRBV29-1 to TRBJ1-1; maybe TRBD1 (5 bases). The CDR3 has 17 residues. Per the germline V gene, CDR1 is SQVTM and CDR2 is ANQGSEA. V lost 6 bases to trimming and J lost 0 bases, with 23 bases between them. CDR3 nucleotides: TGCAGCGTAGCGAACAGGCCCGGGATGGGGATGAACACTGAAGCTTTCTTT. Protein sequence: CSVANRPGMGMNTEAFF. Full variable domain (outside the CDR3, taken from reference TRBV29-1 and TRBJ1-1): SAVISQKPSRDICQRGTSLTIQCQVDSQVTMMFWYRQQPGQSLTLIATANQGSEATYESGFVIDKFPISRPNLTFSTLTVSNMSPEDSSIYLCSVANRPGMGMNTEAFFGQGTRLTVV.

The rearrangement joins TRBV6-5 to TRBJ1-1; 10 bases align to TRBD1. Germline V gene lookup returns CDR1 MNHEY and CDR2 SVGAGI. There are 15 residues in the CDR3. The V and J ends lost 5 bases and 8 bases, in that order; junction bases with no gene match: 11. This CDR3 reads CASSTAGQGLLEAFF. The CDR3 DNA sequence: TGTGCCAGCAGTACTGCGGGACAGGGGCTGCTCGAAGCTTTCTTT.

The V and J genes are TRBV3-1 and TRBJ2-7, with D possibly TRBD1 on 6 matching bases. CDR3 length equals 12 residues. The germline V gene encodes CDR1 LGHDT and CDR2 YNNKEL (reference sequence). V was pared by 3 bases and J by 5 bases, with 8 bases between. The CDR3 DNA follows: TGTGCCAGCAGCCAGGACAGCCACGAGCAGTACTTC. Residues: CASSQDSHEQYF.

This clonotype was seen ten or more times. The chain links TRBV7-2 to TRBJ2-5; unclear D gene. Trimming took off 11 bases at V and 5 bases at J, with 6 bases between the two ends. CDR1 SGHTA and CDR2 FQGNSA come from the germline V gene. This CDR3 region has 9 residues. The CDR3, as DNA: TGTGCCTGGTCCGAGACCCAGTACTTC. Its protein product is CAWSETQYF.

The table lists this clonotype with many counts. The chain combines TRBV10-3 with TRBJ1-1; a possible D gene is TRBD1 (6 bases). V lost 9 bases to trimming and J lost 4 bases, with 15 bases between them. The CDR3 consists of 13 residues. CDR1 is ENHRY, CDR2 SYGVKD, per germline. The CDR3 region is CAIGPTGATEAFF. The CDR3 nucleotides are TGTGCCATAGGTCCGACGGGGGCCACTGAAGCTTTCTTT.

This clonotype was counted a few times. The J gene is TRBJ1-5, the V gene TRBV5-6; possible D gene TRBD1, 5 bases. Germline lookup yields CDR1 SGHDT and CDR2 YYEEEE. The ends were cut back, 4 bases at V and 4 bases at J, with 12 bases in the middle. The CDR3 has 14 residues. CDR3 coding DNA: TGTGCCAGCAGCAATCGACAGACAAATCAGCCCCAGCATTTT. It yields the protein CASSNRQTNQPQHF.

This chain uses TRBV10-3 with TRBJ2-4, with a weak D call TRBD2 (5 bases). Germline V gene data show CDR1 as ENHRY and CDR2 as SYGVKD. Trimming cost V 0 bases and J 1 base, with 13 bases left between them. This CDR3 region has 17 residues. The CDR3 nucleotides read TGTGCCATCAGTGAGTCGACCGGGGTAGCGGCCAAAAACATTCAGTACTTC. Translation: CAISESTGVAAKNIQYF.

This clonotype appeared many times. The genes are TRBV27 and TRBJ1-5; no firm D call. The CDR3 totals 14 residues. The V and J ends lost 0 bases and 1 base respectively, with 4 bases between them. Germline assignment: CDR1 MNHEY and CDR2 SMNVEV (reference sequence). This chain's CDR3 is CASSLSSSNQPQHF. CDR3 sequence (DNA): TGTGCCAGCAGTTTATCGTCCAGCAATCAGCCCCAGCATTTT.

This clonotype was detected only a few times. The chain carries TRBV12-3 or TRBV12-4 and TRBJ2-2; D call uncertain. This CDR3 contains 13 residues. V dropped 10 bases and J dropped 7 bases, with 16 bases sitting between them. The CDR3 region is CATEIRSGGELFF. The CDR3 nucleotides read TGTGCCACCGAAATTAGGTCTGGCGGGGAGCTGTTTTTT.

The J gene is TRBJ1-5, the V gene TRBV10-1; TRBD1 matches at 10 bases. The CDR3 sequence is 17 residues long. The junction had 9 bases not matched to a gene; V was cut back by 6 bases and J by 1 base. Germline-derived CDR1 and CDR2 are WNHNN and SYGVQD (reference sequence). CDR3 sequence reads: CASSETGGESSNQPQHF. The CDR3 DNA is TGCGCCAGCAGCGAGACAGGGGGCGAGAGCAGCAATCAGCCCCAGCATTTT.

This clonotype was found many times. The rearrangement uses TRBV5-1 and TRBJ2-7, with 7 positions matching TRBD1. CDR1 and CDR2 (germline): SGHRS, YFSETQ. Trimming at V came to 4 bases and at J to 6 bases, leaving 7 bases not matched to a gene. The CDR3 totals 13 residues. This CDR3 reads CASSPIQGSEQYF. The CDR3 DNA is TGCGCCAGCAGCCCAATACAGGGGTCCGAGCAGTACTTC.

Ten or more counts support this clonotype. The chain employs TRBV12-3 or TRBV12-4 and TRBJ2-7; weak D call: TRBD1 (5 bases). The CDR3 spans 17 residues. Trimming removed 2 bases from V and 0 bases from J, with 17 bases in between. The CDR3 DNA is TGTGCCAGCAGTTTATCCCCCGACAGATCGAGCTCCTACGAGCAGTACTTC. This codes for CASSLSPDRSSSYEQYF.

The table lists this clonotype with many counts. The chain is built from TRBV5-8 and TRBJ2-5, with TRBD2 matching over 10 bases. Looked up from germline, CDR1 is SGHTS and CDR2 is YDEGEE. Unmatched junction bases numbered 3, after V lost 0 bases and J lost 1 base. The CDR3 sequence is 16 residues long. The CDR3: CASSLGLAGIQETQYF. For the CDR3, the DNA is TGTGCCAGCAGCTTGGGACTAGCGGGTATCCAAGAGACCCAGTACTTC.

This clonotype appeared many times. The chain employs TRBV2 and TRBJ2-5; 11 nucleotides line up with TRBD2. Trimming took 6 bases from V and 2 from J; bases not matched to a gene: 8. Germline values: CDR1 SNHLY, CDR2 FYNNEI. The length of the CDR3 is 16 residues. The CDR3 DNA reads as TGTGCCAGCAGGCCCCCTAGCGGGGGGCCGCAAGAGACCCAGTACTTC. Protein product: CASRPPSGGPQETQYF.

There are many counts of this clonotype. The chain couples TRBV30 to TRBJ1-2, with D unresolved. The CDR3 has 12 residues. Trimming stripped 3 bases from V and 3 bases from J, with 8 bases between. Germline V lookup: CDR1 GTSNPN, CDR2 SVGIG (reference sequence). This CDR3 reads CAWSSGDYGYTF. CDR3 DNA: TGTGCCTGGAGCTCGGGAGACTATGGCTACACCTTC.

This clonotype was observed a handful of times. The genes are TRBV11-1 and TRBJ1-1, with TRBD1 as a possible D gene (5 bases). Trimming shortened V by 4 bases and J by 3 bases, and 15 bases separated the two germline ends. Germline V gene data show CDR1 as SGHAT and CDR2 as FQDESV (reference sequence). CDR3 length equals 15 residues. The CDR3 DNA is TGTGCCAGCAGCTGGAGGCAGGGTATGGACACTGAAGCTTTCTTT. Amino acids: CASSWRQGMDTEAFF.

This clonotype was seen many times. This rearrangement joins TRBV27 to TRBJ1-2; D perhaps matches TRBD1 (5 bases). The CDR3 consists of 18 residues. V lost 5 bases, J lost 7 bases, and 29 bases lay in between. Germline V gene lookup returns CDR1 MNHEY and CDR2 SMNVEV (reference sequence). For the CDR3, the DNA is TGTGCCAGCAGTAGCAACGCTTATGCGGTCGAGCCGGGGGGTGGCTACACCTTC. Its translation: CASSSNAYAVEPGGGYTF.

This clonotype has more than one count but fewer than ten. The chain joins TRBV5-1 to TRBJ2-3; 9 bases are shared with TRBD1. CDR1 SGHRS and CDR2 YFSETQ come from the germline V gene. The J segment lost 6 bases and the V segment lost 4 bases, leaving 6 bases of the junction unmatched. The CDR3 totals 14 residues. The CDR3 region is CASSRDRVIDTQYF. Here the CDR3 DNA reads TGCGCCAGCAGCCGGGACAGGGTAATTGATACGCAGTATTTT.

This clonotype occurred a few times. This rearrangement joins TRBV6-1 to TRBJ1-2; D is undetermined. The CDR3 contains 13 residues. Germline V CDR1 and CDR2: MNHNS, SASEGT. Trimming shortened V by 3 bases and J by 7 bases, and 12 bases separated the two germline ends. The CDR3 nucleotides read TGTGCCAGCAGTGATGAGGTACATTTTGGCTACACCTTC. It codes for CASSDEVHFGYTF.